This passage covers 17 T cell receptor beta chains from one sample sequenced in a study of cytomegalovirus exposure and HLA in healthy donors. 60 Vbeta and 13 Jbeta primers were used in PCR. TCRdb's copy holds only in-frame clones and misses some; the assay was immunoSEQ multiplex PCR. The sample lists 120,000 or so clones, 60% to 85% occurring once. Sequencing used PBMCs. These receptors all come from a human donor in good health.

The genes are TRBV5-6 and TRBJ2-2; D is unclear. CDR3 size: 15 residues. The germline CDR1 and CDR2 sequences are SGHDT and YYEEEE. V lost 4 bases and J 4 bases, leaving 14 bases between the germline ends. The CDR3 is CASSDELEATGELFF. The CDR3 DNA reads TGTGCCAGCAGCGACGAGCTTGAGGCCACCGGGGAGCTGTTTTTT.

The V and J genes are TRBV4-2 and TRBJ1-1; unclear D gene. With 2 bases removed from V and 8 bases from J, the gap between germline ends came to 6 bases. CDR3 length equals 11 residues. Germline V gene data show CDR1 as LGHNA and CDR2 as YNFKEQ. CDR3 nucleotides: TGTGCCAGCAGCCAAATGTCGGAAGCTTTCTTT. Translated, it gives CASSQMSEAFF.

V and J are TRBV5-8 and TRBJ2-7, with 12 positions matching TRBD2. Per germline, CDR1 SGHTS and CDR2 YDEGEE. V was pared by 3 bases and J by 2 bases, with 3 bases of the junction left unmatched. This CDR3 spans 15 amino acids. CDR3 amino acids: CASSSTSGGPYEQYF. Written as DNA, the CDR3 is TGTGCCAGCAGCTCGACTAGCGGGGGACCCTACGAGCAGTACTTC. Based on the CDR3 plus reference TRBV5-8 and TRBJ2-7, the full variable domain is EAGVTQSPTHLIKTRGQQATLRCSPISGHTSVYWYQQALGLGLQFLLWYDEGEERNRGNFPPRFSGRQFPNYSSELNVNALELEDSALYLCASSSTSGGPYEQYFGPGTRLTVT.

The rearrangement joins TRBV19 to TRBJ1-1; D unclear. The germline V gene has CDR1 LNHDA and CDR2 SQIVND (reference sequence). CDR3 length equals 16 residues. The V and J ends lost 7 bases and 3 bases respectively, with 21 bases between them. CDR3 sequence: CASTEFGVLEDTEAFF. Written as DNA, the CDR3 is TGTGCCAGTACCGAGTTCGGGGTCTTGGAGGACACTGAAGCTTTCTTT. The variable domain in full, completed from reference TRBV19 and TRBJ1-1, reads DGGITQSPKYLFRKEGQNVTLSCEQNLNHDAMYWYRQDPGQGLRLIYYSQIVNDFQKGDIAEGYSVSREKKESFPLTVTSAQKNPTAFYLCASTEFGVLEDTEAFFGQGTRLTVV.

The gene calls are TRBV5-1 and TRBJ2-1; 8 nucleotides align to TRBD1. Germline V gene sequence: CDR1 SGHRS, CDR2 YFSETQ. J gave up 4 bases and V 6 bases, and 6 bases lay outside the gene matches. The CDR3 covers 14 residues. CDR3 loop: CASTQGGLYNEQFF. CDR3 DNA sequence: TGCGCCAGCACACAGGGGGGCCTGTACAATGAGCAGTTCTTC.

The CDR3 nucleotides read TGCGCCAGCAGCCATGACAGTAGCACAGATACGCAGTATTTT. Protein: CASSHDSSTDTQYF. The V and J genes are TRBV4-1 and TRBJ2-3; the D gene is possibly TRBD1 (5 bases). Germline loops: CDR1 MGHRA, CDR2 YSYEKL. The germline V and J ends were trimmed by 3 bases and 0 bases, with 7 bases remaining between them. CDR3 length: 14 amino acids.

This clone was picked up a small number of times. The rearrangement links TRBV6-6 to TRBJ1-1, with a tentative D call TRBD1 (5 bases). The germline V and J ends were trimmed by 3 bases and 7 bases, with 15 bases remaining between them. Per germline, CDR1 MNHNY and CDR2 SVGAGI (reference sequence). This CDR3 is built from 14 residues. CDR3 DNA: TGTGCCAGCAGTTATTACGAGCAGGGCAGTGAAGCTTTCTTT. This codes for CASSYYEQGSEAFF.

The V call is TRBV29-1, the J call TRBJ2-7; TRBD2 is a possible D gene (7 bases). This CDR3 has 13 residues. Germline CDR1 is SQVTM and CDR2 is ANQGSEA. Trimming removed 7 bases from V and 3 bases from J, with 16 bases in between. The CDR3 region is CSARGGEDYEQYF. For the CDR3, the DNA is TGCAGCGCTAGGGGGGGAGAGGACTACGAGCAGTACTTC.

The V and J genes are TRBV9 and TRBJ2-7; 7 bases are a match to TRBD1. Germline CDR1 reads SGDLS; CDR2 reads YYNGEE. The V segment lost 4 bases and the J segment 2 bases; nucleotides outside the gene matches: 9. The CDR3 spans 15 residues. The CDR3 nucleotides read TGTGCCAGCAGCCCTCCAGACAGGGACCCCTACGAGCAGTACTTC. It translates to CASSPPDRDPYEQYF. The entire variable domain, with the rest obtained from reference TRBV9 and TRBJ2-7, is as follows: DSGVTQTPKHLITATGQRVTLRCSPRSGDLSVYWYQQSLDQGLQFLIQYYNGEERAKGNILERFSAQQFPDLHSELNLSSLELGDSALYFCASSPPDRDPYEQYFGPGTRLTVT.

This rearrangement joins TRBV5-1 to TRBJ1-4; a weak D match, TRBD1 (6 bases). Germline loops: CDR1 SGHRS, CDR2 YFSETQ. The CDR3 loop spans 15 amino acids. Trimming left V 0 bases short and J 5 bases short, with 11 bases between. Written as DNA, the CDR3 is TGCGCCAGCAGCTTGGGGACAGCCAGGAATGAAAAACTGTTTTTT. This sequence encodes CASSLGTARNEKLFF.

This clone was recorded only once. This sequence joins TRBV7-2 and TRBJ1-2; tentatively, D is TRBD1 (5 bases). With 3 bases removed from V and 2 bases from J, the gap between germline ends came to 7 bases. This CDR3 has 13 residues. CDR1 is SGHTA, CDR2 FQGNSA, per germline. The CDR3 sequence: CASSFQGNYGYTF. The CDR3 DNA reads TGTGCCAGCAGCTTCCAGGGCAACTATGGCTACACCTTC.

This chain joins TRBV7-2 and TRBJ1-5; D gene uncertain. The germline V gene has CDR1 SGHTA and CDR2 FQGNSA. Trimming removed 2 bases at V and 1 base at J, with 9 bases between. The CDR3 spans 15 residues. DNA for the CDR3: TGTGCCAGCAGCTTATTTTACCAGAGCAATCAGCCCCAGCATTTT. Its translation is CASSLFYQSNQPQHF.

The rearrangement joins TRBV5-5 to TRBJ2-5; 11 bases align to TRBD2. The CDR3 has 15 amino acids. CDR1 is SGHKS and CDR2 is YYEKEE in the germline V gene (reference sequence). V was clipped by 4 bases and J by 5 bases; unmatched bases: 7. The CDR3 region is CASSPSGGYGETQYF. In nucleotides, the CDR3 is TGTGCCAGCAGCCCTAGCGGGGGGTATGGGGAGACCCAGTACTTC.

With respect to this clone: The sample holds other DNA sequences that translate to the same CDR3. The chain is built from TRBV4-2 and TRBJ1-1; D gene unclear. Trimming removed 3 bases from V and 1 base from J, with 12 bases in between. The germline gives CDR1 LGHNA, CDR2 YNFKEQ. CDR3 length: 15 residues. This CDR3 is CASSQSSGWNTEAFF. The CDR3 nucleotides are TGTGCCAGCAGCCAGTCCAGCGGATGGAACACTGAAGCTTTCTTT.

The chain joins TRBV7-2 to TRBJ2-3; 7 nucleotides agree with TRBD2. Germline CDR1 is SGHTA and CDR2 is FQGNSA. This CDR3 region has 16 residues. J was trimmed by 0 bases and V by 5 bases; bases with no gene match: 8. The chain's CDR3 is CASSPRMGGSTDTQYF. The DNA of the CDR3 is TGTGCCAGCAGCCCTCGGATGGGGGGGAGCACAGATACGCAGTATTTT.

This clone has only one observation. The CDR3 reads CATSRGTLYEQYF. CDR3 sequence (DNA): TGCGCCACCTCTCGAGGGACTCTCTACGAGCAGTACTTC. The chain employs TRBV10-1 and TRBJ2-7; D may be TRBD2 (6 bases). Germline V gene sequence: CDR1 WNHNN, CDR2 SYGVQD (reference sequence). The length of the CDR3 is 13 residues. V shed 10 bases and J shed 3 bases, with 16 bases lying between them.

The chain combines TRBV4-1 with TRBJ2-4; D unclear. V lost 2 bases, J lost 1 base, and 15 bases lay in between. CDR3 length equals 17 residues. From germline, CDR1 is MGHRA and CDR2 YSYEKL. The chain's CDR3 is CASSQPFRHEAKNIQYF. CDR3 bases: TGCGCCAGCAGCCAACCTTTCCGACACGAGGCCAAAAACATTCAGTACTTC.